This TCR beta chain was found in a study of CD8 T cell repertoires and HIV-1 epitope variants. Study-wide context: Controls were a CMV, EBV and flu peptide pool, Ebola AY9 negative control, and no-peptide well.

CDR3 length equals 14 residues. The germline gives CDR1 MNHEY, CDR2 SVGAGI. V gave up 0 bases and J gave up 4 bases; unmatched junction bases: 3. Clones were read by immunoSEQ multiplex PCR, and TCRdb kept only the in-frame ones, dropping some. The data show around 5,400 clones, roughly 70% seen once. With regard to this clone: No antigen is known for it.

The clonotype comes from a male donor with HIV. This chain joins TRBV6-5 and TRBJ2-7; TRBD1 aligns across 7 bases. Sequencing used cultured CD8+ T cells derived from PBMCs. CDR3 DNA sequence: TGTGCCAGCAGTTACTCGGGGACAGCGTACGAGCAGTACTTC. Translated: CASSYSGTAYEQYF.